This T cell receptor beta chain was identified in a study of control samples from healthy donors and cancer patients. Assay: immunoSEQ multiplex PCR; the TCRdb copy retains only in-frame clones and omits some. The data show approximately 100,000 clones, over 75% seen once. V lost 2 bases and J lost 6, with 13 bases in between. In germline, CDR1 is MNHNY, CDR2 SVGAGI (reference sequence). The CDR3 is made up of 14 amino acids. This clone was picked up one time. Sequencing was carried out using blood. The genes are TRBV6-6 and TRBJ1-1, with D perhaps TRBD1 (6 bases). This TCR was recovered from a woman in her thirties or forties in good health. The CDR3 bases are TGTGCCAGCAGTTACGCAGGGGCGGTGCCTGAAGCTTTCTTT. Its translation is CASSYAGAVPEAFF.